One and the same sample provided the 4 T cell receptor beta chains below, sequenced in a study of T cells after yellow fever vaccination. TCRdb re-called the 5' RACE reads through MiXCR, storing one row per CDR3 protein. Of approximately 550,000 distinct CDR3 sequences in the sample, roughly 13% were seen once. Sequencing was performed on PBMCs, taken on the day of the yellow fever booster vaccination. All receptors come from a man aged 30 to 45 who received the YFV17D yellow fever vaccine.

This clonotype was observed a handful of times. The CDR3 spells CSGRQGSGEQYF. The CDR3 nucleotides read TGCAGCGGGAGACAGGGTTCTGGCGAGCAGTACTTC. The rearrangement uses TRBV29-1 and TRBJ2-7; 7 bases agree with TRBD1. Germline V gene data show CDR1 as SQVTM and CDR2 as ANQGSEA. There are 12 residues in the CDR3. Trimming removed 7 bases from V and 6 bases from J; junction bases left unmatched: 9.

The chain carries TRBV14 and TRBJ2-5; the D gene could be TRBD1 or TRBD2 (5 bases each). V lost 1 base and J lost 1, with 13 bases in between. From germline, CDR1 is SGHDN and CDR2 FVKESK. CDR3 length: 16 amino acids. The DNA of the CDR3 is TGTGCCAGCAGCCAAGGTTTCGGGGCCCCCCAAGAGACCCAGTACTTC. Translating gives CASSQGFGAPQETQYF. Looking up the rest from reference TRBV14 and TRBJ2-5 gives the full variable domain: EAGVTQFPSHSVIEKGQTVTLRCDPISGHDNLYWYRRVMGKEIKFLLHFVKESKQDESGMPNNRFLAERTGGTYSTLKVQPAELEDSGVYFCASSQGFGAPQETQYFGPGTRLLVL.

This clonotype was seen a handful of times. The gene calls are TRBV20-1 and TRBJ2-2, with D unclear. The CDR3 sequence is 13 residues long. Per the germline V gene, CDR1 is DFQATT and CDR2 is SNEGSKA (reference sequence). Trimming removed 1 base at V and 6 bases at J, with 9 bases between. The CDR3 sequence is CSARGIVAGELFF. The CDR3 DNA reads as TGCAGTGCTAGAGGTATCGTAGCCGGGGAGCTGTTTTTT.

In its sample, this clonotype was seen many times. V usage is TRBV7-9 and J usage is TRBJ2-7; D is possibly TRBD2 (5 bases). Germline lookup yields CDR1 SEHNR and CDR2 FQNEAQ (reference sequence). Trimming took 1 base from V and 1 from J, leaving 8 bases between them. The CDR3 runs 14 residues. CDR3 DNA: TGTGCCAGCAGCTTAGGGACTGCTTCCTACGAGCAGTACTTC. It specifies CASSLGTASYEQYF.